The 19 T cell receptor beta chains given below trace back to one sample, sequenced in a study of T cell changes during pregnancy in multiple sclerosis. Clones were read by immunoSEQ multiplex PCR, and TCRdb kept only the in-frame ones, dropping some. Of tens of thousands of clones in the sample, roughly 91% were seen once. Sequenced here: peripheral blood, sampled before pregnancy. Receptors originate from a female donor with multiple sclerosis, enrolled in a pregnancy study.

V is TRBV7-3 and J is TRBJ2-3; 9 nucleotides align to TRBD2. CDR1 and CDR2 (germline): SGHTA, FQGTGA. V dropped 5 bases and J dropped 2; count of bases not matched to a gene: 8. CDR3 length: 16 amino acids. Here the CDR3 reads CASSKYLAGFTDTQYF. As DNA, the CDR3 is TGTGCCAGCAGCAAATATCTAGCGGGGTTCACAGATACGCAGTATTTT.

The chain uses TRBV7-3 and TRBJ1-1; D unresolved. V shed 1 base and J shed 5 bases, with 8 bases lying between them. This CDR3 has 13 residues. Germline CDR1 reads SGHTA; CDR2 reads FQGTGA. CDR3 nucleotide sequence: TGTGCCAGCAGCTTAAGGAGGGAGACTGAAGCTTTCTTT. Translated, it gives CASSLRRETEAFF.

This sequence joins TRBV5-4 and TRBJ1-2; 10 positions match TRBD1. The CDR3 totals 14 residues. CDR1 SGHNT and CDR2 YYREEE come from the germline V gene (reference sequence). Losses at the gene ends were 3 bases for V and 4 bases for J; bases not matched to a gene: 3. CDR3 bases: TGTGCCAGCAGCTCCGGGACAGGGGCCTATGGCTACACCTTC. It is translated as CASSSGTGAYGYTF. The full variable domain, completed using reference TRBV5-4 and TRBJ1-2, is ETGVTQSPTHLIKTRGQQVTLRCSSQSGHNTVSWYQQALGQGPQFIFQYYREEENGRGNFPPRFSGLQFPNYSSELNVNALELDDSALYLCASSSGTGAYGYTFGSGTRLTVV.

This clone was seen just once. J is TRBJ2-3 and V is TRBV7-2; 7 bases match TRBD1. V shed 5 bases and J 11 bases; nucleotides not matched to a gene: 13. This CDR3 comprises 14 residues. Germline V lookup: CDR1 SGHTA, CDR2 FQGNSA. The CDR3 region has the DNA TGTGCCAGCAGCCCGACAGGGAACCGAAAAGAGCAGTATTTT. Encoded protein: CASSPTGNRKEQYF.

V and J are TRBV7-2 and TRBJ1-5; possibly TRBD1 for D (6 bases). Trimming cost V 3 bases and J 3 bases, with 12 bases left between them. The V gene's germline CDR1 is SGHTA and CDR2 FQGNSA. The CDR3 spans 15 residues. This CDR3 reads CASSLSTGLNQPQHF. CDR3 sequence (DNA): TGTGCCAGCAGCTTGTCAACAGGGCTCAATCAGCCCCAGCATTTT.

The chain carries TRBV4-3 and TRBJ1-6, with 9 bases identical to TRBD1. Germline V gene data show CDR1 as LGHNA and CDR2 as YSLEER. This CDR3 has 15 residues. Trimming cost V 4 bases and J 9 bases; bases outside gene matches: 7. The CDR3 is CASSPGTGSTSPLHF. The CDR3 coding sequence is TGCGCCAGCAGCCCCGGGACAGGGTCCACTTCACCCCTCCACTTT.

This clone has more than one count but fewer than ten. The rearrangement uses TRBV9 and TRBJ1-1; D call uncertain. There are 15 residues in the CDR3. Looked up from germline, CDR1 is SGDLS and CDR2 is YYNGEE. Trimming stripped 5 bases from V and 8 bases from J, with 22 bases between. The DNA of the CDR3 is TGTGCCAGCAGTCCCTTTAGATCGAACCCGTCGGAAGCTTTCTTT. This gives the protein CASSPFRSNPSEAFF.

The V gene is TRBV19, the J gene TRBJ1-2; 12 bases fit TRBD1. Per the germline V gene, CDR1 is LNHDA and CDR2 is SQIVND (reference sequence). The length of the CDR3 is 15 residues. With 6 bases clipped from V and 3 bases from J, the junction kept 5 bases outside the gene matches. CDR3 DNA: TGTGCCAGTAGGACTGGGACAGGGGGCGACTATGGCTACACCTTC. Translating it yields CASRTGTGGDYGYTF.

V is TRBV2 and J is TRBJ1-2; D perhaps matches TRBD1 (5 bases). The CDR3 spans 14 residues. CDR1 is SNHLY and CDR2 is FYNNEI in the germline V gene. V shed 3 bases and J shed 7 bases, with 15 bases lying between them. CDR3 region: CASSDLQGRGGYTF. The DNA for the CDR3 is TGTGCCAGCAGTGATCTCCAGGGTAGGGGTGGCTACACCTTC.

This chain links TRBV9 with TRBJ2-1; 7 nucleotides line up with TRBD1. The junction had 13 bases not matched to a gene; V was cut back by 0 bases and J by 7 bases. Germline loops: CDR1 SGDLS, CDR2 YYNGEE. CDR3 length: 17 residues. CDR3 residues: CASSVELRTGRNNEQFF. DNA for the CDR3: TGTGCCAGCAGCGTAGAACTCAGGACAGGAAGGAATAATGAGCAGTTCTTC.

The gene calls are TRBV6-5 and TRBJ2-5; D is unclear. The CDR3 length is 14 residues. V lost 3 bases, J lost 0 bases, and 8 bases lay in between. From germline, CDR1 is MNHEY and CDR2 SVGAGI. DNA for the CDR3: TGTGCCAGCAGTTATACAAGATACCAAGAGACCCAGTACTTC. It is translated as CASSYTRYQETQYF.

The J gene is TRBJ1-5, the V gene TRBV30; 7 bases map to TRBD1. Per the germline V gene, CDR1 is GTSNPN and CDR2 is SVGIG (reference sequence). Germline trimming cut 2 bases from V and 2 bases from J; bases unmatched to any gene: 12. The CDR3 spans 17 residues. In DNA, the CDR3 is TGTGCCTGGAGTCTCCAGGGGGTCTATAGGGGCAATCAGCCCCAGCATTTT. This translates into CAWSLQGVYRGNQPQHF. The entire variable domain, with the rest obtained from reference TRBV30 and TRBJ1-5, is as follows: SQTIHQWPATLVQPVGSPLSLECTVEGTSNPNLYWYRQAAGRGLQLLFYSVGIGQISSEVPQNLSASRPQDRQFILSSKKLLLSDSGFYLCAWSLQGVYRGNQPQHFGDGTRLSIL.

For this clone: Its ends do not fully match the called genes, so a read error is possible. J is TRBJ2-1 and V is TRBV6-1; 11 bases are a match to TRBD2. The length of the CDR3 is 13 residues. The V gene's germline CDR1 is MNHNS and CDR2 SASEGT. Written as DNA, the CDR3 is TGTGCCAGCAGTACGGGACTAGCGGTAACGCGGGTCTTC. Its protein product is CASSTGLAVTRVF.

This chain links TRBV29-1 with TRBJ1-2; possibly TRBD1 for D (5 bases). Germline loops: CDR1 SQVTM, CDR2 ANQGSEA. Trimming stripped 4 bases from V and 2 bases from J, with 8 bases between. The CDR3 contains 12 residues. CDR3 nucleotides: TGCAGCGTTGGTCAGGGCAACTATGGCTACACCTTC. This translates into CSVGQGNYGYTF.

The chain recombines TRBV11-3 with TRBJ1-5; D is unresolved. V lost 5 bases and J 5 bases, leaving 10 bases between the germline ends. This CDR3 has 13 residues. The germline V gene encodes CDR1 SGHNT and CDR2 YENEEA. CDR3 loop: CASSNDGDQPQHF. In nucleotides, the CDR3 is TGTGCCAGCAGCAACGACGGGGATCAGCCCCAGCATTTT.

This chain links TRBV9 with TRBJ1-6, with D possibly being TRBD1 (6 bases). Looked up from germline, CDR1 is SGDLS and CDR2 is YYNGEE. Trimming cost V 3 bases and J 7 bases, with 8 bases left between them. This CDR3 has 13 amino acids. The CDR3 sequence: CASSGDTNSPLHF. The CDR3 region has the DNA TGTGCCAGCAGCGGGGACACGAATTCACCCCTCCACTTT. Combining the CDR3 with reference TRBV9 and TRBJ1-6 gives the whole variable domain DSGVTQTPKHLITATGQRVTLRCSPRSGDLSVYWYQQSLDQGLQFLIQYYNGEERAKGNILERFSAQQFPDLHSELNLSSLELGDSALYFCASSGDTNSPLHFGNGTRLTVT.

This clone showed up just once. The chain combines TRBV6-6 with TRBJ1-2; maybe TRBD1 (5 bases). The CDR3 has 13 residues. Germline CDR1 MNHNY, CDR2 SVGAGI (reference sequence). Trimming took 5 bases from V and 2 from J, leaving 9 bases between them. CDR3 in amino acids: CASSPRGNYGYTF. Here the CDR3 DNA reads TGTGCCAGCAGTCCGCGGGGGAACTATGGCTACACCTTC.

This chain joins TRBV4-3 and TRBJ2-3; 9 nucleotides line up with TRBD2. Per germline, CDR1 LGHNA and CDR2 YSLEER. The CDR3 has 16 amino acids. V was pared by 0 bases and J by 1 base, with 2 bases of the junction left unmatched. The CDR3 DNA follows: TGCGCCAGCAGCCAAGACTCTAGCGGGGGCACAGATACGCAGTATTTT. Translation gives CASSQDSSGGTDTQYF.

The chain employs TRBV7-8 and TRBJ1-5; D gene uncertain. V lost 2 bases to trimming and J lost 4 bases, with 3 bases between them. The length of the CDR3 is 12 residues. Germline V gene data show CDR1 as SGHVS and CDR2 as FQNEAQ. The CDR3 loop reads CASSLLNQPQHF. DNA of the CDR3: TGTGCCAGCAGCTTACTTAATCAGCCCCAGCATTTT.